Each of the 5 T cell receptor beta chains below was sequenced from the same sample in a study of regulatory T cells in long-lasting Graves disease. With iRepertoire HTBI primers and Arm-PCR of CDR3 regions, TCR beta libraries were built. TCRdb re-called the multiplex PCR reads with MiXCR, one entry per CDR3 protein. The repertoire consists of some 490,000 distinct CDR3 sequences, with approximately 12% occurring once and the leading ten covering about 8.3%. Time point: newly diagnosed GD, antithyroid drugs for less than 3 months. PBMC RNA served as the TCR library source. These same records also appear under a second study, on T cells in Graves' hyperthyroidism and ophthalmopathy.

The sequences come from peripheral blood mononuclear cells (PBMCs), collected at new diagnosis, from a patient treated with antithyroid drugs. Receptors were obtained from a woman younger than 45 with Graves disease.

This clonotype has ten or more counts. CDR3 DNA: TGTGCCAGAAGGGGTACCCGACTCCACAGGGGGCGTCGGTCTAATGAAAAACTGTTTTTT. This encodes CARRGTRLHRGRRSNEKLFF. This rearrangement joins TRBV27 to TRBJ1-4; the match to TRBD1 covers 9 bases. The germline V gene has CDR1 MNHEY and CDR2 SMNVEV (reference sequence). V trimming: 9 bases; J trimming: 3 bases; junction bases outside the gene matches: 23. This CDR3 spans 20 amino acids.

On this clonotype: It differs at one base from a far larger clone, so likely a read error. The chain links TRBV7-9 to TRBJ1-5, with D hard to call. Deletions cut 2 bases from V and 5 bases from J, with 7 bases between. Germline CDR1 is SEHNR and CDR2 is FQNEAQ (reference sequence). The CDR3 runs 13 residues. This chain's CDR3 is CASSLTVDQPQHF. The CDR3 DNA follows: TGTGCCAGCAGCTTAACAGTGGATCAGCCCCAGCATTTT.

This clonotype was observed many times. CDR3 region: CASSEDAQADTQYF. The DNA for the CDR3 is TGTGCCAGCAGTGAAGACGCCCAGGCAGATACGCAGTATTTT. V is TRBV2 and J is TRBJ2-3; D unresolved. Germline V gene lookup returns CDR1 SNHLY and CDR2 FYNNEI. V dropped 1 base and J dropped 4 bases, with 9 bases sitting between them. The CDR3 contains 14 residues.

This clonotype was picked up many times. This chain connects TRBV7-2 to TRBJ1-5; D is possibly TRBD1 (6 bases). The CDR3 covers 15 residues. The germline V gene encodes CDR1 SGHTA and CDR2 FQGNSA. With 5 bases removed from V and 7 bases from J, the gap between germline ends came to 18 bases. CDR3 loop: CASSRDPGDGQPQHF. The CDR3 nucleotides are TGTGCCAGCAGCCGTGATCCAGGGGATGGGCAGCCCCAGCATTTT.

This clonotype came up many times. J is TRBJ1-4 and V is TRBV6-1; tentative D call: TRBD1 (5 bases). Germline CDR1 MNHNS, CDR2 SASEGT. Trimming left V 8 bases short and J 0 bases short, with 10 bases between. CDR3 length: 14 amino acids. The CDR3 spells CASFRGATNEKLFF. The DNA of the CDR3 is TGTGCCAGCTTCCGGGGCGCAACTAATGAAAAACTGTTTTTT.